This TCR beta chain was sequenced for a study of CD8 T cells in ankylosing spondylitis. In TCRdb, the 5' RACE reads were re-called with MiXCR into one record per CDR3 protein. Among 300,000 to 350,000 distinct CDR3 sequences listed, around 21% were seen once. Whole-study findings and limits: In ankylosing spondylitis patients, matched synovial fluid reportedly showed significant enrichment of disease-linked clones.

Note on this clonotype: Its antigen is unknown.

The clonotype comes from a female donor with ankylosing spondylitis or in good health (not recorded which). Sequences were obtained from blood, either unsorted or a sorted T cell fraction (not recorded which).

Here the CDR3 DNA reads TGTGCCAGCAGTTTTTCAACAGGGGGGCTTGTGACCGGGGAGCTGTTTTTT. This translates into CASSFSTGGLVTGELFF. The chain couples TRBV28 to TRBJ2-2; TRBD1 matches 8 bases. This CDR3 contains 17 residues. The J segment lost 5 bases and the V segment lost 3 bases, leaving 11 bases of the junction unmatched. Germline V gene data show CDR1 as MDHEN and CDR2 as SYDVKM.